The 28 T cell receptor beta chains below were found in one sample sequenced in a study of T cell responses to AZD1222 COVID-19 vaccine. Profiling relied on immunoSEQ multiplex PCR, and the TCRdb table lists in-frame clones only, not all of them. The sample has 100,000 to 150,000 clones; around 85% are singletons. The sample here was peripheral blood, taken 28 days after the second AZD1222 dose. Source of these receptors: an adult who received the AZD1222 COVID-19 vaccine.

This chain links TRBV19 with TRBJ1-1, with D perhaps TRBD1 (5 bases). Between the trimmed V and J ends, which lost 7 bases and 4 bases, there was a span of 16 bases. In germline, CDR1 is LNHDA, CDR2 SQIVND (reference sequence). There are 14 residues in the CDR3. CDR3: CASTGRERGTEAFF. In DNA form, the CDR3 reads TGTGCCAGTACGGGCAGGGAGAGGGGCACTGAAGCTTTCTTT.

This rearrangement joins TRBV6-5 to TRBJ1-2; TRBD1 aligns across 7 bases. V lost 6 bases, J lost 7 bases, and 8 bases stayed unmatched. The V gene's germline CDR1 is MNHEY and CDR2 SVGAGI. The length of the CDR3 is 13 residues. The CDR3 DNA is TGTGCCAGCAGCTTACAGGGGAATCCTGGCTACACCTTC. The encoded protein is CASSLQGNPGYTF.

The chain uses TRBV27 and TRBJ1-2, with TRBD1 identical over 7 bases. Germline CDR1 MNHEY, CDR2 SMNVEV (reference sequence). With 6 bases clipped from V and 10 bases from J, the junction kept 14 bases outside the gene matches. The CDR3 has 14 residues. CDR3 sequence (DNA): TGTGCCAGCAGGACAGGGAATTTTCTGACTGTCTACACCTTC. It encodes CASRTGNFLTVYTF.

The chain combines TRBV2 with TRBJ1-2, with 7 bases matching TRBD1. The CDR3 runs to 15 residues. J lost 1 base, V lost 6 bases, and 8 bases had no gene match. Germline loops: CDR1 SNHLY, CDR2 FYNNEI. This chain's CDR3 is CASRSTGFFNYGYTF. Written as DNA, the CDR3 is TGTGCCAGCAGGTCGACAGGGTTCTTTAACTATGGCTACACCTTC.

The chain couples TRBV3-1 (or the pseudogene TRBV3-2) to TRBJ2-5; a weak D match, TRBD2 (6 bases). CDR1 LGHDT and CDR2 YNNKEL come from the germline V gene (reference sequence). V was pared by 4 bases and J by 5 bases, with 11 bases between. This CDR3 spans 13 amino acids. The CDR3 DNA follows: TGTGCCAGCAGCCGGGGGGACTGGGAGACCCAGTACTTC. Protein product: CASSRGDWETQYF.

This clone came up once. The chain has TRBV25-1 and TRBJ1-3; maybe TRBD1 (5 bases). The CDR3 spans 13 residues. Trimming shortened V by 4 bases and J by 4 bases, and 8 bases separated the two germline ends. Germline V gives CDR1 MGHDK, CDR2 SYGVNS. The CDR3 DNA reads TGTGCCAGCAGTGTTCCAGGGGGAAACACCATATATTTT. This sequence encodes CASSVPGGNTIYF.

This clone has more than one count but fewer than ten. The rearrangement links TRBV5-8 to TRBJ2-7, with a possible D match to TRBD1 (6 bases). CDR3 length: 15 amino acids. V gave up 5 bases and J gave up 0 bases, with 15 bases separating them. Germline V gene lookup returns CDR1 SGHTS and CDR2 YDEGEE. The CDR3 nucleotides are TGTGCCAGCAGGCAAAGACAGGTCAGCTCCTACGAGCAGTACTTC. It is translated as CASRQRQVSSYEQYF.

This chain links TRBV7-3 with TRBJ1-6; no clear D gene. Trimming removed 5 bases at V and 10 bases at J, with 15 bases between. The V gene's germline CDR1 is SGHTA and CDR2 FQGTGA. This CDR3 is 14 amino acids long. CDR3 sequence (DNA): TGTGCCAGCAGCCCCTCGCCCTACGGGTCACCCCTCCACTTT. It is translated as CASSPSPYGSPLHF.

The chain employs TRBV18 and TRBJ1-1; 7 bases line up with TRBD1. The CDR3 sequence is 13 residues long. Germline values: CDR1 KGHSH, CDR2 LQKENI. Trimming at V came to 7 bases and at J to 2 bases, leaving 4 bases not matched to a gene. The CDR3 region has the DNA TGTGCCAGCTTAGGGACAGCAAACACTGAAGCTTTCTTT. Translation: CASLGTANTEAFF.

The CDR3 spells CASSFEGRSNQPQHF. CDR3 nucleotide sequence: TGTGCCAGCAGCTTTGAGGGGAGAAGCAATCAGCCCCAGCATTTT. The genes are TRBV7-2 and TRBJ1-5; possible D gene TRBD1, 5 bases. The length of the CDR3 is 15 residues. From germline, CDR1 is SGHTA and CDR2 FQGNSA. Deletions cut 3 bases from V and 1 base from J, with 10 bases between. Supplemented by reference TRBV7-2 and TRBJ1-5, the full variable domain reads GAGVSQSPSNKVTEKGKDVELRCDPISGHTALYWYRQSLGQGLEFLIYFQGNSAPDKSGLPSDRFSAERTGGSVSTLTIQRTQQEDSAVYLCASSFEGRSNQPQHFGDGTRLSIL.

The chain recombines TRBV4-1 with TRBJ1-3; D is unclear. The V gene's germline CDR1 is MGHRA and CDR2 YSYEKL. This CDR3 region has 17 residues. Trimming left V 3 bases short and J 4 bases short, with 19 bases between. CDR3 DNA: TGCGCCAGCAGCCAGCAATCAACCGGGATCGCGGGAAACACCATATATTTT. It is translated as CASSQQSTGIAGNTIYF.

The chain employs TRBV18 and TRBJ2-3; the D gene is possibly TRBD2 (5 bases). Germline CDR1 and CDR2: KGHSH and LQKENI. The CDR3 contains 16 residues. V shed 1 base and J shed 3 bases, with 14 bases lying between them. CDR3 residues: CASSPLRASNTDTQYF. CDR3 bases: TGTGCCAGCTCACCACTGAGGGCCAGCAATACAGATACGCAGTATTTT.

This clone was counted only a few times. The rearrangement links TRBV27 to TRBJ1-1, with no clear D. The CDR3 loop spans 14 amino acids. Deletions cut 7 bases from V and 5 bases from J, with 17 bases between. CDR1 is MNHEY, CDR2 SMNVEV, per germline (reference sequence). CDR3 amino acids: CASTFLVGKTEAFF. As DNA, the CDR3 is TGTGCCAGCACTTTCCTGGTTGGGAAAACTGAAGCTTTCTTT.

The chain has TRBV4-2 and TRBJ1-2, with D tentatively TRBD1 (5 bases). The CDR3 length is 14 residues. V was clipped by 0 bases and J by 4 bases, with 9 bases between them. CDR1 and CDR2 (germline): LGHNA, YNFKEQ. In DNA form, the CDR3 reads TGTGCCAGCAGCCAAGATCAGGACACCTATGGCTACACCTTC. Translation: CASSQDQDTYGYTF.

The J gene is TRBJ1-1, the V gene TRBV19, with 11 bases lining up with TRBD1. J gave up 4 bases and V 4 bases, and 5 bases lay outside the gene matches. Germline V gene lookup returns CDR1 LNHDA and CDR2 SQIVND (reference sequence). The CDR3 covers 15 residues. DNA for the CDR3: TGTGCCAGTAGTAGACCCGGGACAGGGGGCACTGAAGCTTTCTTT. Amino acid sequence: CASSRPGTGGTEAFF.

V gene TRBV4-3 combines with J gene TRBJ1-5, with D perhaps TRBD1 (6 bases). From germline, CDR1 is LGHNA and CDR2 YSLEER. The V gene lost 0 bases and the J gene lost 10 bases, with 19 bases spanning the gap. The length of the CDR3 is 16 residues. The DNA for the CDR3 is TGCGCCAGCAGCCAAGAACTGACAGGTGGCAGGGGTCCCCAGCATTTT. Translating gives CASSQELTGGRGPQHF.

This chain joins TRBV5-6 and TRBJ1-6, with TRBD1 matching 9 bases. The CDR3 loop spans 16 amino acids. With 4 bases clipped from V and 7 bases from J, the junction kept 9 bases outside the gene matches. Looked up from germline, CDR1 is SGHDT and CDR2 is YYEEEE. The CDR3 DNA sequence: TGTGCCAGCAGCCCGCGGACAGGGGCGGAAAATTCACCCCTCCACTTT. This translates into CASSPRTGAENSPLHF.

The V and J genes are TRBV10-3 and TRBJ2-5; D may be TRBD1 (7 bases). The CDR3 has 14 residues. The V end was cut by 6 bases, the J end by 2 bases, with 13 bases between. The V gene's germline CDR1 is ENHRY and CDR2 SYGVKD. In DNA, the CDR3 is TGTGCCATCAGCCCGGGGGACAGACAAGAGACCCAGTACTTC. It is translated as CAISPGDRQETQYF.

The V call is TRBV5-1, the J call TRBJ1-2, with D unclear. V was pared by 4 bases and J by 2 bases, with 9 bases between. Germline CDR1 and CDR2: SGHRS and YFSETQ. The CDR3 runs to 13 residues. CDR3 DNA sequence: TGCGCCAGCAGCCCCAAGGACAACTATGGCTACACCTTC. As protein: CASSPKDNYGYTF.

This clone was observed a handful of times. The chain combines TRBV27 with TRBJ2-5; D gene uncertain. The V end lost 5 bases, the J end lost 4 bases, and 8 bases lay between the germline ends. This CDR3 spans 12 amino acids. CDR1 is MNHEY, CDR2 SMNVEV, per germline (reference sequence). CDR3 loop: CASSRAGETQYF. The CDR3 nucleotides read TGTGCCAGCAGTCGGGCCGGAGAGACCCAGTACTTC.

The chain couples TRBV21-1 to TRBJ1-3. TRBV21-1 is a listed pseudogene. This CDR3 is 19 amino acids long. CDR3 amino acids: CASSNGSSGIPDSGNTIYF. DNA for the CDR3: TGTGCCAGCAGCAATGGGAGTTCCGGGATTCCGGACTCTGGAAACACCATATATTTT.

This rearrangement joins TRBV12-3 or TRBV12-4 to TRBJ1-6, with D possibly matching TRBD1 (6 bases). The V and J ends lost 3 bases and 7 bases respectively, with 7 bases between them. The length of the CDR3 is 13 residues. The chain's CDR3 is CASSLGANSPLHF. In nucleotides, the CDR3 is TGTGCCAGCAGTTTGGGGGCCAATTCACCCCTCCACTTT.

V gene TRBV7-2 combines with J gene TRBJ2-2; D call uncertain. Germline CDR1 SGHTA, CDR2 FQGNSA. V was clipped by 1 base and J by 4 bases, with 10 bases between them. This CDR3 is 15 amino acids long. The CDR3: CASSLVGRLTGELFF. CDR3 sequence (DNA): TGTGCCAGCAGCTTAGTTGGCAGACTCACCGGGGAGCTGTTTTTT.

The chain employs TRBV6-2 or TRBV6-3 and TRBJ2-3; 12 nucleotides line up with TRBD2. With 4 bases clipped from V and 10 bases from J, the junction kept 9 bases outside the gene matches. This CDR3 spans 15 amino acids. Germline CDR1 is MNHEY and CDR2 is SVGEGT. CDR3 nucleotides: TGTGCCAGCAGTTCGCCCACATGGACTAGCGGGGCGCAGTATTTT. It is translated as CASSSPTWTSGAQYF.

This clone came up a few times. The genes are TRBV11-3 and TRBJ2-2; D possibly matches TRBD1 or TRBD2 (6 bases each). This CDR3 is built from 15 residues. Germline assignment: CDR1 SGHNT and CDR2 YENEEA. V was shortened by 1 base and J by 4 bases, with 10 bases between the two germline ends. CDR3 nucleotides: TGTGCCAGCAGCTTAGGGGGGGCCACCACCGGGGAGCTGTTTTTT. It specifies CASSLGGATTGELFF.

This clone was recorded once. The chain links TRBV6-5 to TRBJ1-2, with a possible D match to TRBD1 (5 bases). In germline, CDR1 is MNHEY, CDR2 SVGAGI. The CDR3 is 14 amino acids. Trimming stripped 6 bases from V and 4 bases from J, with 15 bases between. The CDR3 nucleotides are TGTGCCAGCAGCCTAAGTGGGACGGGCTATGGCTACACCTTC. This gives the protein CASSLSGTGYGYTF.

This clone was seen a single time. The J gene is TRBJ1-4, the V gene TRBV13; 7 bases fit TRBD1. Germline lookup yields CDR1 PRHDT and CDR2 FYEKMQ (reference sequence). The CDR3 has 15 residues. The V gene end was trimmed by 5 bases and the J gene end by 6 bases; junction bases not matched to a gene: 9. The CDR3 loop reads CASSLQGGEDEKLFF. The DNA of the CDR3 is TGTGCCAGCAGCCTGCAGGGGGGGGAGGATGAAAAACTGTTTTTT.

The genes are TRBV6-6 and TRBJ2-7; D unresolved. CDR1 is MNHNY, CDR2 SVGAGI, per germline (reference sequence). V lost 10 bases to trimming and J lost 7 bases, with 20 bases between them. CDR3 size: 13 residues. The CDR3 sequence: CATTPAPPLEQYF. In DNA form, the CDR3 reads TGTGCCACCACTCCCGCCCCCCCCTTGGAGCAGTACTTC.